This is a list of T cell receptor beta chains from one sample in a study of cytomegalovirus exposure and HLA in healthy donors. Assay used: immunoSEQ multiplex PCR; TCRdb lists only in-frame clones, some missing. Among about 120,000 clones listed, 66% were seen once. What was sequenced was PBMCs. Receptors were obtained from a man aged 18 to 30 in good health and CMV-seronegative. Each CDR3 is given with its conserved first and last residue. The D gene is left open where the match is weak. Not all rows give a size; the values are once, few, many and, for expanded clones, a class.

>TRBJ1-5|TRBV6-1|NA|NA
TGTGCCAGCACTGTCAAGGAGGGGCAGCCCCAGCATTTT
CASTVKEGQPQHF
>TRBJ1-1|TRBV4-1|NA|once
TGCGCCAGCAGCCAAGCTCAGGGCCATGGCACTGAAGCTTTCTTT
CASSQAQGHGTEAFF
>TRBJ2-2|TRBV19|NA|once
TGTGCCAGTAACATAAAGGGGTGGCCCGGGGAGCTGTTTTTT
CASNIKGWPGELFF
>TRBJ2-3|TRBV5-4|TRBD2|NA
TGTGCCAGCAGCTTGGCCGCCATTGGAGCGGGAGGTTTAGATACGCAGTATTTT
CASSLAAIGAGGLDTQYF
>TRBJ1-2|TRBV2|NA|NA
TGTGCCAGCAAGGGGGATGACTATGGCTACACCTTC
CASKGDDYGYTF
>TRBJ1-2|TRBV19|NA|few
TGTGCCAGTAGTATACAATGGACAGAATCTAGCTTAGCGTATGGCTACACCTTC
CASSIQWTESSLAYGYTF
>TRBJ2-3|TRBV27|NA|NA
TGTGCCAGCAGTTCGACAGTCCGGGGCACAGATACGCAGTATTTT
CASSSTVRGTDTQYF
>TRBJ1-3|TRBV7-2|NA|few
TGTGCCAGCAGCTTGGCAGGACAGCCGGGAAACACCATATATTTT
CASSLAGQPGNTIYF
>TRBJ2-7|TRBV30|NA|NA
TGTGCCTGGGGTAAGGGGGTCATGTCCTACGAGCAGTACTTC
CAWGKGVMSYEQYF
>TRBJ2-1|TRBV28|NA|NA
TGTGCCAGCAGTTTATTAGACACCCTCTCCTACAATGAGCAGTTCTTC
CASSLLDTLSYNEQFF
>TRBJ1-5|TRBV6-5|NA|NA
TGTGCCAGCAGTTACTCATCCGGTACCAATCAGCCCCAGCATTTT
CASSYSSGTNQPQHF
>TRBJ2-7|TRBV18|NA|NA
TGTGCCAGCTCACAAATCCAGGGTTTGGCAGGAGAGCAGTACTTC
CASSQIQGLAGEQYF
>TRBJ2-7|TRBV6-5|TRBD1|NA
TGTGCCAGCAGTTACTCCGGGACAGGGAGAATGGAGCAGTACTTC
CASSYSGTGRMEQYF
>TRBJ2-3|TRBV2|TRBD2|once
TGTGCCAGCAGCTACAACTTTGCGGGAGGAAAGACAGATACGCAGTATTTT
CASSYNFAGGKTDTQYF
>TRBJ1-6|TRBV7-9|NA|NA
TGTGCCAGCAGCCCCTCGGGGGGAGGATCACCCCTCCACTTT
CASSPSGGGSPLHF
>TRBJ1-1|TRBV10-3|NA|NA
TGTGCCATCAGTGAGTCAGGGGGACTATCCGAAGCTTTCTTT
CAISESGGLSEAFF
>TRBJ1-3|TRBV19|NA|few
TGTGCCACCTCTGAGCGTCGACCTGGAAACACCATATATTTT
CATSERRPGNTIYF
>TRBJ2-3|TRBV7-7|NA|NA
TGTGCCAGCAGCTTAAGGTCGACGGGGACAGATACGCAGTATTTT
CASSLRSTGTDTQYF
>TRBJ2-5|TRBV4-2|TRBD2|once
TGTGCCAGCAGCCAAGTGGGAGGGAGGGGATGGCAAGAGACCCAGTACTTC
CASSQVGGRGWQETQYF
>TRBJ2-7|TRBV6-5|TRBD2|few
TGTGCCAGCAGTTACTCCCGGGGGGGAGGGCCCTACGAGCAGTACTTC
CASSYSRGGGPYEQYF
>TRBJ1-1|TRBV28|NA|NA
TGTGCCAGCAGTTTAGCGGGGTGGAACACTGAAGCTTTCTTT
CASSLAGWNTEAFF
>TRBJ2-7|TRBV5-4|TRBD2|NA
TGTGCCAGCATGGGCAGCGGGAACTCCTACGAGCAGTACTTC
CASMGSGNSYEQYF
>TRBJ2-1|TRBV9|NA|NA
TGTGCCAGCAGCGTCTCCCCCGGGTTCCCGGCCGATGAGCAGTTCTTC
CASSVSPGFPADEQFF
>TRBJ1-2|TRBV6-5|NA|NA
TGTGCCAGCAGTTACTCGGCAGGGAATGGCTACACCTTC
CASSYSAGNGYTF
>TRBJ2-2|TRBV19|TRBD2|once
TGTGCCAGTAGTATAGGCGGGGGCACCGGGGAGCTGTTTTTT
CASSIGGGTGELFF
>TRBJ2-7|TRBV28|TRBD1|NA
TGTGCCAGCACGGGACAGGCGTATACTACCTACGAGCAGTACTTC
CASTGQAYTTYEQYF
>TRBJ2-7|TRBV7-9|TRBD1|NA
TGTGCCAGCAGCTTATGGGACAGCGGCTACGAGCAGTACTTC
CASSLWDSGYEQYF
>TRBJ2-7|TRBV14|NA|NA
TGTGCCAGCAGCCAAGATGTCCAGTCCCACGAGCAGTACTTC
CASSQDVQSHEQYF
>TRBJ1-2|TRBV9|NA|NA
TGTGCCAGCAGCGTAAGGGCGTTGGCGGCGGGTATCGGTGGCTACACCTTC
CASSVRALAAGIGGYTF
>TRBJ1-6|TRBV5-8|NA|NA
TGTGCCAGCAAGATTACAGGGAATAATTCACCCCTCCACTTT
CASKITGNNSPLHF
>TRBJ2-1|TRBV15|TRBD2|few
TGTGCCACCAGCAGAGATCCCCTGCGGGGGGGCCTCAGCTTCGGTGAGCAGTTCTTC
CATSRDPLRGGLSFGEQFF
>TRBJ2-3|TRBV18|TRBD1|NA
TGTGCCAGCTCATCAACGCCGGGACAGGGCACAGATACGCAGTATTTT
CASSSTPGQGTDTQYF
>TRBJ1-3|TRBV6-4|NA|NA
TGTGCCAGCAGTGACTCCGGGTTCCACTCTGGAAACACCATATATTTT
CASSDSGFHSGNTIYF
>TRBJ2-1|TRBV9|NA|NA
TGTGCCAGCAGCGTAGGGCTCGGGTACAATGAGCAGTTCTTC
CASSVGLGYNEQFF
>TRBJ2-2|TRBV28|TRBD2|NA
TGTGCCAGCAGTACCCTAAAGTTTGACGGGGGAGGGCCGCCCGGGGAGCTGTTTTTT
CASSTLKFDGGGPPGELFF
>TRBJ2-1|TRBV6-6|TRBD2|NA
TGTGCCAGCAGTGCCACCGGGACTAGCCTACCGGCTGAGCAGTTCTTC
CASSATGTSLPAEQFF
>TRBJ2-1|TRBV20-1|NA|NA
TGCAGTCCGCGGGGAGAGCAGTTCTTC
CSPRGEQFF
>TRBJ2-5|TRBV18|NA|few
TGTGCCAGCTCACCACTGGGGGGGACCCAGTACTTC
CASSPLGGTQYF
>TRBJ1-1|TRBV28|NA|NA
TGTGCCAGCAGGCGGATACCAAGGAGTAAGAGCACTGAAGCTTTCTTT
CASRRIPRSKSTEAFF
>TRBJ1-6|TRBV30|TRBD1|NA
TGTGCCTGGAGTGTACAGGGGGGTTTTAATTCACCCCTCCACTTT
CAWSVQGGFNSPLHF
>TRBJ2-7|TRBV27|TRBD2|NA
TGTGCCAGCAGGATCAGCGGGAGCGTGAGCTACGAGCAGTACTTC
CASRISGSVSYEQYF
>TRBJ2-7|TRBV5-1|NA|NA
TGCGCCAGCAGCTTGACCGGGTACCTCTCCTACGAGCAGTACTTC
CASSLTGYLSYEQYF
>TRBJ2-2|TRBV10-1|NA|NA
TGCGCCAGCAGGCAGGGAAACACCGGGGAGCTGTTTTTT
CASRQGNTGELFF
>TRBJ2-5|TRBV29-1|NA|few
TGCAGCGTTGGACGGGGACAAGAGACCCAGTACTTC
CSVGRGQETQYF
>TRBJ1-1|TRBV5-6|NA|few
TGTGCCAGCAGCTTGCCTGGAAGCTTCGGGGAAGCTTTCTTT
CASSLPGSFGEAFF
>TRBJ2-3|TRBV19|TRBD2|NA
TGTGCCAGTAGTCCTATCCTAGCGGGGCTCACAGATACGCAGTATTTT
CASSPILAGLTDTQYF
>TRBJ2-5|TRBV27|TRBD1|NA
TGTGCCAGCAGTTTCTTAACCGGGACAGGGCTTGGAGAGACCCAGTACTTC
CASSFLTGTGLGETQYF
>TRBJ2-3|TRBV9|NA|few
TGTGCCAGCAGCGTAGCCGCAGATACGCAGTATTTT
CASSVAADTQYF
>TRBJ2-3|TRBV6-1|NA|NA
TGTGCCAGCAGTGCGGTGTGGGGGCACACAGATACGCAGTATTTT
CASSAVWGHTDTQYF
>TRBJ2-5|TRBV5-1|NA|NA
TGCGCCAGCAGCTTAGAGGGCCCAGAGACCCAGTACTTC
CASSLEGPETQYF
>TRBJ2-7|TRBV7-9|NA|NA
TGTGCCAGCAGCTTCGGAACAGCCGACTACGAGCAGTACTTC
CASSFGTADYEQYF
>TRBJ2-5|TRBV6-1|NA|NA
TGTGCCAGCAGTGAACAGGGCCAGACCCAGTACTTC
CASSEQGQTQYF